What follows are 5 T cell receptor beta chains derived from one specimen sequenced in a study of T cell changes during pregnancy in multiple sclerosis. Sequencing was performed with immunoSEQ multiplex PCR; in TCRdb, only in-frame clones are kept and a portion is missing. The sample lists 80,000 to 95,000 clones; 90% to 95% were seen once. The sequenced sample was peripheral blood, obtained in the second trimester of pregnancy. The receptors shown here come from a female donor with multiple sclerosis, enrolled in a pregnancy study.

The J gene is TRBJ1-2, the V gene TRBV5-4; the match to TRBD1 covers 9 bases. Germline V gene data show CDR1 as SGHNT and CDR2 as YYREEE (reference sequence). V dropped 4 bases and J dropped 0; count of bases not matched to a gene: 1. This CDR3 is built from 14 residues. CDR3 loop: CASSRTGANYGYTF. In DNA, the CDR3 is TGTGCCAGCAGCCGGACAGGGGCTAACTATGGCTACACCTTC.

The CDR3 spells CASGPSGFSTDTQYF. The DNA for the CDR3 is TGTGCCAGCGGCCCTAGCGGGTTTAGCACAGATACGCAGTATTTT. The rearrangement joins TRBV14 to TRBJ2-3, with 8 bases fitting TRBD2. The CDR3 is 15 amino acids. Unmatched junction bases numbered 7, after V lost 8 bases and J lost 0 bases. Germline-derived CDR1 and CDR2 are SGHDN and FVKESK. The entire variable domain, with the rest obtained from reference TRBV14 and TRBJ2-3, is as follows: EAGVTQFPSHSVIEKGQTVTLRCDPISGHDNLYWYRRVMGKEIKFLLHFVKESKQDESGMPNNRFLAERTGGTYSTLKVQPAELEDSGVYFCASGPSGFSTDTQYFGPGTRLTVL.

The chain combines TRBV15 with TRBJ2-6, with 10 bases matching TRBD1. The CDR3 extends over 20 amino acids. CDR1 and CDR2 from the germline V gene are LNHNV and YYDKDF (reference sequence). The V gene end was trimmed by 3 bases and the J gene end by 0 bases; junction bases not matched to a gene: 11. DNA of the CDR3: TGTGCCACCAGCAGTGGACGAACGGACAGGGGGAGCTCTGGGGCCAACGTCCTGACTTTC. Translated, it gives CATSSGRTDRGSSGANVLTF.

The V and J genes are TRBV6-1 and TRBJ1-5; unclear D gene. Germline assignment: CDR1 MNHNS and CDR2 SASEGT. This CDR3 has 14 amino acids. V was clipped by 6 bases and J by 2 bases, with 11 bases between them. CDR3 loop: CASSDWGGNQPQHF. CDR3 sequence (DNA): TGTGCCAGCAGCGATTGGGGAGGCAATCAGCCCCAGCATTTT.

J is TRBJ2-3 and V is TRBV7-9, with 14 bases matching TRBD2. CDR1 is SEHNR, CDR2 FQNEAQ, per germline (reference sequence). Unmatched junction bases numbered 8, after V lost 4 bases and J lost 2 bases. The CDR3 consists of 18 residues. CDR3 in amino acids: CASSSSTSGRAITDTQYF. The CDR3 DNA reads as TGTGCCAGCAGCTCCTCGACTAGCGGGAGGGCAATCACAGATACGCAGTATTTT.